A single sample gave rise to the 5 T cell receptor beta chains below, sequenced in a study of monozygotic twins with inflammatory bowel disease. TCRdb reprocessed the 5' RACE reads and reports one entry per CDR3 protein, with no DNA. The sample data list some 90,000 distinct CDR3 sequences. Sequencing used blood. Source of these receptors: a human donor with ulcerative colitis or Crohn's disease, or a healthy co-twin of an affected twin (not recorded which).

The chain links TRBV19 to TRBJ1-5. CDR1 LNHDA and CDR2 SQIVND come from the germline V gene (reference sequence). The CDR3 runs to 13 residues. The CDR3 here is CASSQTRDQPQHF.

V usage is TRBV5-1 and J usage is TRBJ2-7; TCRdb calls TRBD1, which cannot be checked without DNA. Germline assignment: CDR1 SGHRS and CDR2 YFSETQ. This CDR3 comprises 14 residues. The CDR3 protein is CASSSGQGGTEQYF.

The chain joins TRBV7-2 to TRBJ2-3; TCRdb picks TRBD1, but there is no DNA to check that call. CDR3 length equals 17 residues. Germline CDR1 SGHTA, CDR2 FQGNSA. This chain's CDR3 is CASSLPLTGGVGDTQYF.

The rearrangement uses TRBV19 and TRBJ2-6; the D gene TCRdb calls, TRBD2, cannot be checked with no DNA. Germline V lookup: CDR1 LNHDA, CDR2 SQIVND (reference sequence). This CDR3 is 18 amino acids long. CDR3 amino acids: CASSGLAVVGSGANVLTF.

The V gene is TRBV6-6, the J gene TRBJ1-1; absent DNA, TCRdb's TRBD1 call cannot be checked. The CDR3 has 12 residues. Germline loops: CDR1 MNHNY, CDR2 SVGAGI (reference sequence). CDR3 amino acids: CASNRVNTEAFF.